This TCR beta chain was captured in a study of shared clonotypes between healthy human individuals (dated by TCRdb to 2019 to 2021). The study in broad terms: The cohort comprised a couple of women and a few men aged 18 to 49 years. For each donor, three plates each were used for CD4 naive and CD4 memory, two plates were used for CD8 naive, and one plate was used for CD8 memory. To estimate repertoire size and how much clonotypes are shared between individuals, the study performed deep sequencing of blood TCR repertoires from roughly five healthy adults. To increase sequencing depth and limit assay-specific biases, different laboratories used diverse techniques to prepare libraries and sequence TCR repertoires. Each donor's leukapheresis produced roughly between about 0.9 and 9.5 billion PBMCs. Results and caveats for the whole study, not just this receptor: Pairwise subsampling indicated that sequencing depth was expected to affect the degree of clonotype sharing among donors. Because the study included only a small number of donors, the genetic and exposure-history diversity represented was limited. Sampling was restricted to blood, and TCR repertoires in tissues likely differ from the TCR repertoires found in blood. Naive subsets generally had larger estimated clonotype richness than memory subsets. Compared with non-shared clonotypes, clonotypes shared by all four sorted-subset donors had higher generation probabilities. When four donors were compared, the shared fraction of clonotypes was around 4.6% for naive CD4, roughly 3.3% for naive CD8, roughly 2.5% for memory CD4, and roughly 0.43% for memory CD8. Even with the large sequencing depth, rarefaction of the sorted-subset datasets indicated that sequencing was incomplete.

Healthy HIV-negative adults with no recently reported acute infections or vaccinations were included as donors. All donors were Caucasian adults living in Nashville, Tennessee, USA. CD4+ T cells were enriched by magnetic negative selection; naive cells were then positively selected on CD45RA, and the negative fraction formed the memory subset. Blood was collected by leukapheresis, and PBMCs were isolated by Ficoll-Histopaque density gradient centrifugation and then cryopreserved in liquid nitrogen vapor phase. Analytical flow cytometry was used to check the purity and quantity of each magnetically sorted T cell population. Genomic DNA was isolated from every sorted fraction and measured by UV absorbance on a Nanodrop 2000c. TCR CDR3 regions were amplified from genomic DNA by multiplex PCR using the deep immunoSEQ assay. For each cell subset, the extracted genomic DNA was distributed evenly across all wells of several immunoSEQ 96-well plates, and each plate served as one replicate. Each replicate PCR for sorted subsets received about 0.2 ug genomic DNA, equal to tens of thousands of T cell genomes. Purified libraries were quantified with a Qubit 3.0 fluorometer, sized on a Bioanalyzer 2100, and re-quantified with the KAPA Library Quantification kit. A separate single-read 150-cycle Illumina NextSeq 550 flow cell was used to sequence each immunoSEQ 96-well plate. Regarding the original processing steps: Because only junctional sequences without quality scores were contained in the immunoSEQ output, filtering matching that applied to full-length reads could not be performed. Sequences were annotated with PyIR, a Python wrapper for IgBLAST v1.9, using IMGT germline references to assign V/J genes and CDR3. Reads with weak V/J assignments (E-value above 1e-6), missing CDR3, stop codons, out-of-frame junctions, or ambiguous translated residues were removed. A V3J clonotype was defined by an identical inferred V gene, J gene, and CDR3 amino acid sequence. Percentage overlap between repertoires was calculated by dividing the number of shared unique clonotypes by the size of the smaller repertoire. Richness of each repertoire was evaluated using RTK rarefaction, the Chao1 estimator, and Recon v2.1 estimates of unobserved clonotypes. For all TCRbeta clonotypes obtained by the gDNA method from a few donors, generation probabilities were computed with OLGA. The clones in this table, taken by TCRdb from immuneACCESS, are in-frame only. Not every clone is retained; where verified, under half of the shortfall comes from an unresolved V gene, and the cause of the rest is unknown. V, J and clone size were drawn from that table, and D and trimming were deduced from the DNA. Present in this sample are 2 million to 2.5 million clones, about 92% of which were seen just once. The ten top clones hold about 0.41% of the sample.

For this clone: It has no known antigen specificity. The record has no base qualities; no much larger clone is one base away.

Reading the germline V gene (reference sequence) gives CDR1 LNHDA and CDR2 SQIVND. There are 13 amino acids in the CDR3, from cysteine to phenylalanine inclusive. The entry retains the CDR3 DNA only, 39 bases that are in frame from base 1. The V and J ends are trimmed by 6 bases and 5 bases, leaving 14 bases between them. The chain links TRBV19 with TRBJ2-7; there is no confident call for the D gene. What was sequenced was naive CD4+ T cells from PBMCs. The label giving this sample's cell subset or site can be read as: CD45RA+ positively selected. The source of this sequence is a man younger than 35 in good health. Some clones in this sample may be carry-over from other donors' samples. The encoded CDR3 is CASSLDRWDEQYF. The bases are TGTGCCAGTAGCCTCGACCGGTGGGACGAGCAGTACTTC.